This T cell receptor (beta chain) is drawn from a study of CDR3 diversity in severe acne. The germline V gene encodes CDR1 SGDLS and CDR2 YYNGEE. V was trimmed by 4 bases and J by 7 bases, leaving 12 bases between them. This CDR3 contains 13 residues. Points on this clonotype: One base away lies a much larger clone, so this may be a sequencing read error.

TCRdb analysed the PCR reads with MiXCR anew, one entry per CDR3 protein. Altogether roughly 93,000 distinct CDR3 sequences are present, 45% to 55% being singletons, with the ten largest covering 11%. The receptor comes from a male donor with severe acne vulgaris. The material sequenced was blood. The V and J genes are TRBV9 and TRBJ1-5, with D possibly TRBD1 on 6 matching bases. The CDR3 sequence is CASSQGQRQPQHF. CDR3 coding DNA: TGTGCCAGCAGCCAGGGGCAGCGGCAGCCCCAGCATTTT.